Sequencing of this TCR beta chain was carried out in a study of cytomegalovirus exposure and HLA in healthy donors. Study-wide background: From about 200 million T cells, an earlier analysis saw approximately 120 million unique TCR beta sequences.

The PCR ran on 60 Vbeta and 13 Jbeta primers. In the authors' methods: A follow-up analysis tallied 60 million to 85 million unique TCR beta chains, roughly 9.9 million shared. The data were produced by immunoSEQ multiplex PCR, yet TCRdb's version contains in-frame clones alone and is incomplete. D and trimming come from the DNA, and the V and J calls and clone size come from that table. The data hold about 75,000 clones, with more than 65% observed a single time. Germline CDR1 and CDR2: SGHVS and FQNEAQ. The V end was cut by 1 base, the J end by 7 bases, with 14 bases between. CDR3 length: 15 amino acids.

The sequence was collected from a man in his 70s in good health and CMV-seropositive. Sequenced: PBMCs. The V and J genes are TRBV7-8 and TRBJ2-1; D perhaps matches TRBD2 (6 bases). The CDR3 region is CASSLVIGGMNEQFF. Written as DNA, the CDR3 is TGTGCCAGCAGCTTAGTTATCGGAGGGATGAATGAGCAGTTCTTC.